This T cell receptor (beta chain) emerged from a study of shared clonotypes between healthy human individuals. The method was immunoSEQ multiplex PCR; TCRdb's version includes in-frame clones alone and lacks a portion of them. The repertoire holds approximately 2,300,000 clones, 80% to 95% seen once, with 0.37% in the top ten. Those who donated were healthy HIV-negative adults, with no recent acute infections or vaccinations reported. The CDR3 extends over 12 amino acids. The V gene's germline CDR1 is MDHEN and CDR2 SYDVKM. The J segment lost 7 bases and the V segment lost 8 bases, leaving 5 bases of the junction unmatched.

The sequenced sample was naive CD4+ T cells from PBMCs. The subset was: CD45RA+ positively selected. The sequence was obtained from a man younger than 35 in good health. Some clones in this sample may be carry-over from other donors' samples. This rearrangement joins TRBV28 to TRBJ2-1; 7 nucleotides agree with TRBD1. The CDR3 sequence: CASGSRGNEQFF. The CDR3 DNA reads TGTGCCAGCGGCTCCAGGGGGAATGAGCAGTTCTTC.